The rows below give T cell receptor beta chains drawn from one sample of a study of blood T cell repertoires in COVID-19. Data came from immunoSEQ multiplex PCR; TCRdb stores just in-frame clones and leaves some out. The top ten hold 1.8% of the sample, which has 110,000 or so clones, about two thirds seen once. Sequencing was performed on peripheral blood. The receptors stem from a woman in her forties with acute or convalescent COVID-19. CDR3s include the opening cysteine and the closing phenylalanine or tryptophan. The D gene is left open where the match is weak. Some rows have no size entry. The others give once, few or many, or a class for an expanded clone.

clone size: .; J gene: TRBJ2-1; V gene: TRBV5-5; D gene: TRBD1; CDR3 DNA: TGTGCCAGCAGCGGACAGGGACCCTACAATGAGCAGTTCTTC; CDR3 protein: CASSGQGPYNEQFF
clone size: .; J gene: TRBJ2-1; V gene: TRBV4-1; D gene: TRBD1; CDR3 DNA: TGCGCCAGCAGCCAACCAGGGACAGGGCACAATGAGCAGTTCTTC; CDR3 protein: CASSQPGTGHNEQFF
clone size: .; J gene: TRBJ2-2; V gene: TRBV19; D gene: .; CDR3 DNA: TGTGCCACCAGGACACAAGTCACCGGGGAGCTGTTTTTT; CDR3 protein: CATRTQVTGELFF
clone size: few; J gene: TRBJ2-5; V gene: TRBV29-1; D gene: TRBD2; CDR3 DNA: TGCAGCGTGGAGACTAGCGGGGGGGCCGGGACCCAGTACTTC; CDR3 protein: CSVETSGGAGTQYF
clone size: .; J gene: TRBJ2-5; V gene: TRBV24-1; D gene: .; CDR3 DNA: TGTGCCACCAGTGATTTTACCCAACGAGGGGAGACCCAGTACTTC; CDR3 protein: CATSDFTQRGETQYF
clone size: .; J gene: TRBJ1-1; V gene: TRBV12-3/TRBV12-4; D gene: .; CDR3 DNA: TGTGCCAGCAGTTTACAGGGCGGCGAAGCTTTCTTT; CDR3 protein: CASSLQGGEAFF
clone size: .; J gene: TRBJ1-1; V gene: TRBV7-9; D gene: .; CDR3 DNA: TGTGCCAGCAGCTTAGGGGGCCACACTGAAGCTTTCTTT; CDR3 protein: CASSLGGHTEAFF
clone size: .; J gene: TRBJ2-1; V gene: TRBV19; D gene: TRBD2; CDR3 DNA: TGTGCCAGTAGTAGGCGGGGGGCCCGAACTGAGCAGTTCTTC; CDR3 protein: CASSRRGARTEQFF
clone size: few; J gene: TRBJ2-4; V gene: TRBV15; D gene: .; CDR3 DNA: TGTGCCACCAGCAGACCTCCGGGGAAAAACATTCAGTACTTC; CDR3 protein: CATSRPPGKNIQYF
clone size: .; J gene: TRBJ2-1; V gene: TRBV6-5; D gene: TRBD2; CDR3 DNA: TGTGCCAGCAGTCCACGACTAGCGGGGGGTCGTGAGCAGTTCTTC; CDR3 protein: CASSPRLAGGREQFF
clone size: many; J gene: TRBJ1-6; V gene: TRBV2; D gene: .; CDR3 DNA: TGTGCCAGCAGCACTGACGGCAGCGAAAGATCACCCCTCCACTTT; CDR3 protein: CASSTDGSERSPLHF
clone size: .; J gene: TRBJ2-1; V gene: TRBV2; D gene: .; CDR3 DNA: TGTGCCAGCAGTGAAGGATTACAGGGATGGATCTACAATGAGCAGTTCTTC; CDR3 protein: CASSEGLQGWIYNEQFF
clone size: .; J gene: TRBJ2-3; V gene: TRBV6-4; D gene: TRBD1; CDR3 DNA: TGTGCCAGCAGATCGGACAGGGGGAGCTTGACGCAGTATTTT; CDR3 protein: CASRSDRGSLTQYF
clone size: once; J gene: TRBJ1-3; V gene: TRBV6-5; D gene: .; CDR3 DNA: TGTGCCAGCATATCATCAGGCTATCGAAACACCATATATTTT; CDR3 protein: CASISSGYRNTIYF
clone size: .; J gene: TRBJ2-3; V gene: TRBV2; D gene: TRBD2; CDR3 DNA: TGTGCCAGCAGTGGAAGCGGGGGGGCATCAGATACGCAGTATTTT; CDR3 protein: CASSGSGGASDTQYF
clone size: .; J gene: TRBJ1-5; V gene: TRBV12-3/TRBV12-4; D gene: .; CDR3 DNA: TGTGCCAGCAGTTTCGGAGGAAATCAGCCCCAGCATTTT; CDR3 protein: CASSFGGNQPQHF
clone size: .; J gene: TRBJ1-6; V gene: TRBV3-1/TRBV3-2; D gene: .; CDR3 DNA: TGTGCCAGCAGCCCCCGGGGGATACGGTCACCCCTCCACTTT; CDR3 protein: CASSPRGIRSPLHF
clone size: once; J gene: TRBJ2-5; V gene: TRBV5-4; D gene: TRBD1; CDR3 DNA: TGTGCCAGCAGCGCTGGGACAGGGGCTGAAGAGACCCAGTACTTC; CDR3 protein: CASSAGTGAEETQYF
clone size: once; J gene: TRBJ2-2; V gene: TRBV15; D gene: .; CDR3 DNA: TGTGCCACCAGCAGAGATCTCGGGGAGCTGTTTTTT; CDR3 protein: CATSRDLGELFF
clone size: .; J gene: TRBJ2-2; V gene: TRBV9; D gene: .; CDR3 DNA: TGTGCCAGCAGCGTAGGCGGGGGCCACACCGAGGAGCTGTTTTTT; CDR3 protein: CASSVGGGHTEELFF
clone size: .; J gene: TRBJ2-7; V gene: TRBV6-5; D gene: TRBD2; CDR3 DNA: TGTGCCAGCAGCCTAGCGGGGGGGAGCTCCTACGAGCAGTACTTC; CDR3 protein: CASSLAGGSSYEQYF
clone size: few; J gene: TRBJ1-5; V gene: TRBV6-5; D gene: TRBD1; CDR3 DNA: TGTGCCAGCAGGTCAACCGGGACAGGCGATCAGCCCCAGCATTTT; CDR3 protein: CASRSTGTGDQPQHF
clone size: .; J gene: TRBJ1-5; V gene: TRBV30; D gene: .; CDR3 DNA: TGTGCCTGGAGTGTTGCTCAGGGAAATCAGCCCCAGCATTTT; CDR3 protein: CAWSVAQGNQPQHF
clone size: .; J gene: TRBJ2-5; V gene: TRBV28; D gene: .; CDR3 DNA: TGTGCCAGCAGCCGAGATGGGGGGTTGGAGACCCAGTACTTC; CDR3 protein: CASSRDGGLETQYF
clone size: .; J gene: TRBJ2-1; V gene: TRBV28; D gene: .; CDR3 DNA: TGTGCCAGCAGTCTCTACCTAGCCTCAGGGCAGTTCTTC; CDR3 protein: CASSLYLASGQFF
clone size: .; J gene: TRBJ1-4; V gene: TRBV6-5; D gene: TRBD1; CDR3 DNA: TGTGCCAGCAGCCACCCCGGGACAGGGGATGAAAAACTGTTTTTT; CDR3 protein: CASSHPGTGDEKLFF
clone size: few; J gene: TRBJ1-1; V gene: TRBV5-4; D gene: TRBD1; CDR3 DNA: TGTGCCAGCAGCTCGACAGGGGGGAACACTGAAGCTTTCTTT; CDR3 protein: CASSSTGGNTEAFF
clone size: .; J gene: TRBJ1-1; V gene: TRBV29-1; D gene: .; CDR3 DNA: TGCAGCGTGGACCCGACAGGAAATGAAGCTTTCTTT; CDR3 protein: CSVDPTGNEAFF
clone size: .; J gene: TRBJ2-1; V gene: TRBV5-1; D gene: TRBD2; CDR3 DNA: TGCGCCAGCAGCGTGAGACTAGCGGGGAGGTTGAATGAGCAGTTCTTC; CDR3 protein: CASSVRLAGRLNEQFF
clone size: .; J gene: TRBJ2-7; V gene: TRBV10-3; D gene: TRBD1; CDR3 DNA: TGTGCCATCACCGAGGGGGCGCGTTCCGAGCAGTACTTC; CDR3 protein: CAITEGARSEQYF
clone size: .; J gene: TRBJ1-2; V gene: TRBV27; D gene: TRBD1; CDR3 DNA: TGTGCCAGCAGTCGACAGGGGTGGGGCGGCTACACCTTC; CDR3 protein: CASSRQGWGGYTF
clone size: few; J gene: TRBJ1-3; V gene: TRBV3-1/TRBV3-2; D gene: .; CDR3 DNA: TGTGCCAGCAGACAGTCCCTCTCTGGAAACACCATATATTTT; CDR3 protein: CASRQSLSGNTIYF
clone size: .; J gene: TRBJ1-1; V gene: TRBV5-1; D gene: .; CDR3 DNA: TGCGCCAGCAGCACCACAGCTCACTCCAACACTGAAGCTTTCTTT; CDR3 protein: CASSTTAHSNTEAFF
clone size: few; J gene: TRBJ2-5; V gene: TRBV5-6; D gene: .; CDR3 DNA: TGTGCCAGCAGCGTGACAGGTCCTCAAGAGACCCAGTACTTC; CDR3 protein: CASSVTGPQETQYF
clone size: .; J gene: TRBJ2-3; V gene: TRBV9; D gene: .; CDR3 DNA: TGTGCCAGCAGCGTCCGGGACACCCCCGCAAATACGCAGTATTTT; CDR3 protein: CASSVRDTPANTQYF
clone size: many; J gene: TRBJ1-3; V gene: TRBV6-6; D gene: .; CDR3 DNA: TGTGCCAGCATCCGGGGGACCTCTGGAAACACCATATATTTT; CDR3 protein: CASIRGTSGNTIYF
clone size: .; J gene: TRBJ2-3; V gene: TRBV5-6; D gene: .; CDR3 DNA: TGTGCCAGCAGCTTGGATTGGCAGGGCACAGATACGCAGTATTTT; CDR3 protein: CASSLDWQGTDTQYF
clone size: .; J gene: TRBJ2-2; V gene: TRBV24-1; D gene: .; CDR3 DNA: TGTGCCACCAGCGGACAAGGGGGCACCGGGGAGCTGTTTTTT; CDR3 protein: CATSGQGGTGELFF
clone size: .; J gene: TRBJ2-7; V gene: TRBV25-1; D gene: TRBD2; CDR3 DNA: TGTGCCAGCAGTTCTAGCGGGGGCACCTACGAGCAGTACTTC; CDR3 protein: CASSSSGGTYEQYF
clone size: .; J gene: TRBJ2-5; V gene: TRBV7-2; D gene: TRBD1; CDR3 DNA: TGTGCCAGCAGCTTAGCCCCAGGGGGAGAGACCCAGTACTTC; CDR3 protein: CASSLAPGGETQYF
clone size: .; J gene: TRBJ2-4; V gene: TRBV6-6; D gene: TRBD1; CDR3 DNA: TGTGCCATCGGACAGGGAGAAAACATTCAGTACTTC; CDR3 protein: CAIGQGENIQYF
clone size: .; J gene: TRBJ2-1; V gene: TRBV7-2; D gene: .; CDR3 DNA: TGTGCCAGCAGCTTAGTGGCAGGGGAGACTGAGCAGTTCTTC; CDR3 protein: CASSLVAGETEQFF
clone size: .; J gene: TRBJ2-2; V gene: TRBV4-1; D gene: .; CDR3 DNA: TGCGCCAGCAGCCAGCGAGGTAGCGGCCTCGGGGAGCTGTTTTTT; CDR3 protein: CASSQRGSGLGELFF
clone size: .; J gene: TRBJ2-7; V gene: TRBV13; D gene: TRBD1; CDR3 DNA: TGTGCCAGCAGCTGGACAGGGGATCCCTACGAGCAGTACTTC; CDR3 protein: CASSWTGDPYEQYF
clone size: many; J gene: TRBJ1-2; V gene: TRBV14; D gene: .; CDR3 DNA: TGTGCCAGCAGCCAAGTAGCAGTCAACTATGGCTACACCTTC; CDR3 protein: CASSQVAVNYGYTF
clone size: .; J gene: TRBJ1-1; V gene: TRBV6-1; D gene: TRBD1; CDR3 DNA: TGTGCCAGCAGTGAAAGACAGGGGGCCACTGAAGCTTTCTTT; CDR3 protein: CASSERQGATEAFF